This T cell receptor (beta chain) was sequenced in a study of T cells in Graves' hyperthyroidism and ophthalmopathy. Overall study: Any treatment followed the collection of peripheral blood at initial diagnosis.

TCR beta CDR3 regions were amplified from RNA transcripts. A first-round RT-PCR of the TCR CDR3 used the HTBI primer set. TCRdb re-called the multiplex PCR reads with MiXCR, one entry per CDR3 protein. The data show almost 600,000 distinct CDR3 sequences, approximately 15% seen once. The ends were cut back, 7 bases at V and 3 bases at J, with 13 bases in the middle. Per the germline V gene, CDR1 is MGHDK and CDR2 is SYGVNS. The CDR3 runs 13 residues. Uncontrolled infection, other autoimmune disease, pregnancy or lactation excluded patients. Thyroid ultrasound, orbital computed tomography, clinical symptoms, and serum thyroxine and TRAb underpinned diagnoses. The blood was taken when hyperthyroidism was first diagnosed, before any ophthalmopathy symptoms showed up.

This clonotype was obtained from a woman aged 30 to 39 with Graves' hyperthyroidism that later progressed to Graves' ophthalmopathy. Sequences were obtained from blood. The chain links TRBV25-1 to TRBJ2-7; D is uncertain. CDR3 DNA: TGTGCCAGCAACAAGGACGGATACTACGAGCAGTACTTC. This sequence encodes CASNKDGYYEQYF.